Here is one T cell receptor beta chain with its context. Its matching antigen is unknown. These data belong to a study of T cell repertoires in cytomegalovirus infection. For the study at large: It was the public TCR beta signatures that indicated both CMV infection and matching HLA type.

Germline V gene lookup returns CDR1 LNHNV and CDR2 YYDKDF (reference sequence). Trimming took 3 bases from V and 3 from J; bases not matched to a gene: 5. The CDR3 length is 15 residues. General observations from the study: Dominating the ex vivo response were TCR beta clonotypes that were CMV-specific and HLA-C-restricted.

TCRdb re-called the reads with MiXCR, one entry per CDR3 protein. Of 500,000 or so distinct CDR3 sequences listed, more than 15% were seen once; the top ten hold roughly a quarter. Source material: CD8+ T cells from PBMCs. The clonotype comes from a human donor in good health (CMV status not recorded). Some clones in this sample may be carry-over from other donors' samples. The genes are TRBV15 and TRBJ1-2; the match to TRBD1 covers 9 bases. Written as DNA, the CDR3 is TGTGCCACCAGCAGGCGGACAGGGGCGGACTATGGCTACACCTTC. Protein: CATSRRTGADYGYTF.